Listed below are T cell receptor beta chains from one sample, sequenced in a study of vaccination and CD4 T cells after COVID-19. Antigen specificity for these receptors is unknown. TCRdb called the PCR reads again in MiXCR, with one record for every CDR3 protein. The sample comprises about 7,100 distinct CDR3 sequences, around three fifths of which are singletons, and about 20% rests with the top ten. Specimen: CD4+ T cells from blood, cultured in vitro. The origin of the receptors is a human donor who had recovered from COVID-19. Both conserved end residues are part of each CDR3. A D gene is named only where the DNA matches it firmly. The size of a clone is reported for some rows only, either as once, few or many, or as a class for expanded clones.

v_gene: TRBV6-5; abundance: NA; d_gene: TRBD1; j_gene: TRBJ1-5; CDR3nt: TGTGCCAGCAGTTACTCCCGGGTCCAAACAGGGGGAAATCAGCCCCAGCATTTT; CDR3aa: CASSYSRVQTGGNQPQHF
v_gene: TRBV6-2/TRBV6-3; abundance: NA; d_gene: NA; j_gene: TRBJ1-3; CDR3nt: TGTGCCAGCAGCAACACCCGCTTGGGAAACACCATATATTTT; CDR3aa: CASSNTRLGNTIYF
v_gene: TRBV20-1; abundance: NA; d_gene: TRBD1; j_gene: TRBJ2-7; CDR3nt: TGCAGTGCCGAGGGGGACAGGGCCTACGAGCAGTACTTC; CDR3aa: CSAEGDRAYEQYF
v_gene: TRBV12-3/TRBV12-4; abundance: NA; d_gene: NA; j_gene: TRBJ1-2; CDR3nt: TGTGCCAGCAGTTCCGCTTGGGGCGGCTACACCTTC; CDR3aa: CASSSAWGGYTF
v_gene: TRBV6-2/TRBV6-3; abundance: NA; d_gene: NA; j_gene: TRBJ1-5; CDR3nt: TGTGCCAGCAATCGAGCTGGGTATTATCAGCCCCAGCATTTT; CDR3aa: CASNRAGYYQPQHF
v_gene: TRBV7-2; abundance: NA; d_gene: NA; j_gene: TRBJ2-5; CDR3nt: TGTGCCAGCAGCTTACGTCCTTCACAAGAGACCCAGTACTTC; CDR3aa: CASSLRPSQETQYF
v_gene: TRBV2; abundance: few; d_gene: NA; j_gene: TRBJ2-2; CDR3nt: TGTGCCAGCAGTGAATTAGTGCCCGCGAACACCGGGGAGCTGTTTTTT; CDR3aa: CASSELVPANTGELFF
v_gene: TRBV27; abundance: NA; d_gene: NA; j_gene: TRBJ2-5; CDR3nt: TGTGCCAGCGCACGGACTATTTACGAGGGGGGGGAGACCCAGTACTTC; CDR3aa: CASARTIYEGGETQYF
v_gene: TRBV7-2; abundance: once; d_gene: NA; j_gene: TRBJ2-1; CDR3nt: TGTGCCAGCAGCACCGGGACTGGTGAGCAGTTCTTC; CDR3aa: CASSTGTGEQFF
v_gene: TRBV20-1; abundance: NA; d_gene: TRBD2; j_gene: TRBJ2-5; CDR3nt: TGCAGTGCTCGATTAGCGGGAGACGTGACCCAGTACTTC; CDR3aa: CSARLAGDVTQYF
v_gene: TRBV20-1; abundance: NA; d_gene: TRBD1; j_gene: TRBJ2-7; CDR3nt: TGCAGTGCCGGGGACGGGACAGGGAGGGAGCAGTACTTC; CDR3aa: CSAGDGTGREQYF
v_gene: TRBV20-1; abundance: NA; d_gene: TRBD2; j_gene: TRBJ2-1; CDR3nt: TGCAGTGCCCGCGGGGCGGGGGGGCCTGTTTACAATGAGCAGTTCTTC; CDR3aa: CSARGAGGPVYNEQFF
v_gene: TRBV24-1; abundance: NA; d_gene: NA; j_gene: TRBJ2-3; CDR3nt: TGTGCCACCATTTCTCCGTATTTT; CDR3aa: CATISPYF
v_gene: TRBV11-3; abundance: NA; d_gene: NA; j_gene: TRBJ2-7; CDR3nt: TGTGCCAGCAGCTTACGAGGGTTCTCCTACGAGCAGTACTTC; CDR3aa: CASSLRGFSYEQYF
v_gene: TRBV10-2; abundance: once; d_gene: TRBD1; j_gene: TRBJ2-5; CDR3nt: TGCGCCAGCAGTGGGACGACAGGGTGGGGAGAGACCCAGTACTTC; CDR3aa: CASSGTTGWGETQYF
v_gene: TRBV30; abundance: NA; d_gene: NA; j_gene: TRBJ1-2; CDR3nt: TGTGCCTGGAGTCCCCTACCGGCTGGCTACACCTTC; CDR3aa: CAWSPLPAGYTF
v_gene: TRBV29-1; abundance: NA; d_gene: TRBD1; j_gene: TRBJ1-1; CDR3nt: TGCAGCGTTCACAGGGGTAGGGCTGAAGCTTTCTTT; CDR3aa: CSVHRGRAEAFF
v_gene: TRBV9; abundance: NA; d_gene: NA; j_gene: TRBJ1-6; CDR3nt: TGTGCCAGCAGCGTAGAGAGTAGAAATTCACCCCTCCACTTT; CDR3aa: CASSVESRNSPLHF